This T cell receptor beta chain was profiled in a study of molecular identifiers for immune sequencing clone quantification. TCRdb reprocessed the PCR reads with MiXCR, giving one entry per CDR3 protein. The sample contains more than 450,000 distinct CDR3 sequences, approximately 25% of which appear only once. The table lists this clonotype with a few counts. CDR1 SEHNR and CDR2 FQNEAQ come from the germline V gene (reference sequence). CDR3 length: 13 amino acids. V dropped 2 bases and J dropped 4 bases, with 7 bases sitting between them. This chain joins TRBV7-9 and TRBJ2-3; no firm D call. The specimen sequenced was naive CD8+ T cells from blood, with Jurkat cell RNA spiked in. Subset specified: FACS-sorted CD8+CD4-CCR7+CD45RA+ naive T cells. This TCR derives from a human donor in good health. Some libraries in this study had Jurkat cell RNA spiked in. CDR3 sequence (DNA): TGTGCCAGCAGCTTAATAAGTTCAGATACGCAGTATTTT. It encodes CASSLISSDTQYF.